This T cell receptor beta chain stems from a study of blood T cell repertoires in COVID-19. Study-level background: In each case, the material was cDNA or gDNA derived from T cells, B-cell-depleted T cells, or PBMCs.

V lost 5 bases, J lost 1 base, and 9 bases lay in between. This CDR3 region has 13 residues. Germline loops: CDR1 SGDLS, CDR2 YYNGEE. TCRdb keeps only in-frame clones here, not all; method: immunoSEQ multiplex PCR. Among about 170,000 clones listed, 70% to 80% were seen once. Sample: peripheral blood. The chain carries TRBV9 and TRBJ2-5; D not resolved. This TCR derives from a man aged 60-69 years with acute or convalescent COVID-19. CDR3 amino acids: CASSITVQETQYF. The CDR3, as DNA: TGTGCCAGCAGTATCACAGTCCAAGAGACCCAGTACTTC.